This T cell receptor (beta chain) was recovered during a study of shared clonotypes between healthy human individuals. About this clone itself: Its antigen is undetermined.

In germline, CDR1 is SGHVS, CDR2 FQNEAQ. Trimming removed 4 bases at V and 4 bases at J, with 20 bases between. The CDR3 is made up of 16 amino acids. Using immunoSEQ multiplex PCR, the repertoire was profiled, and TCRdb retains in-frame clones only, with some absent. The repertoire holds roughly 530,000 clones, 90% to 96% seen once, with under 0.06% in the top ten. Donors were healthy HIV-negative adults without recent acute infections or vaccinations. Points from the study as a whole: Naive CD4 clonotypes overlapped across a handful of donors at about 5%. Naive subsets typically showed greater estimated richness than memory subsets.

The chain uses TRBV7-8 and TRBJ2-7; D is unclear. The source material was naive CD4+ T cells sorted from blood. Subset of the sample: CD45RA+ positively selected. The TCR sequence derives from a woman aged 25-40 years in good health. Written as DNA, the CDR3 is TGTGCCAGCAGCTCGACCCGACGGGCAGATCGGTACGAGCAGTACTTC. It translates to CASSSTRRADRYEQYF. Using reference TRBV7-8 and TRBJ2-7 for the parts outside the CDR3, the full variable domain is GAGVSQSPRYKVAKRGQDVALRCDPISGHVSLFWYQQALGQGPEFLTYFQNEAQLDKSGLPSDRFFAERPEGSVSTLKIQRTQQEDSAVYLCASSSTRRADRYEQYFGPGTRLTVT.